Sequencing of this TCR beta chain was carried out in a study of shared clonotypes between healthy human individuals. The CDR3 totals 14 residues. The junction had 4 bases not matched to a gene; V was cut back by 3 bases and J by 3 bases. The germline V gene has CDR1 SGHRS and CDR2 YFSETQ. Libraries were prepared by immunoSEQ multiplex PCR; TCRdb keeps only in-frame clonotypes and omits some of them. The sample lists 2 million to 3 million clones, roughly 92% occurring once. The sample holds one count of this clone. The sample holds other DNA sequences that translate to the same CDR3. The rearrangement links TRBV5-1 to TRBJ2-7, with 9 bases aligning to TRBD1. Sequenced: naive CD4+ T cells sorted from blood. Subset specified: CD45RA+ positively selected. This sequence was found in a man younger than 30 in good health. CDR3 amino acids: CASSSGQGYYEQYF. CDR3 DNA sequence: TGCGCCAGCAGCTCGGGACAGGGATACTACGAGCAGTACTTC.